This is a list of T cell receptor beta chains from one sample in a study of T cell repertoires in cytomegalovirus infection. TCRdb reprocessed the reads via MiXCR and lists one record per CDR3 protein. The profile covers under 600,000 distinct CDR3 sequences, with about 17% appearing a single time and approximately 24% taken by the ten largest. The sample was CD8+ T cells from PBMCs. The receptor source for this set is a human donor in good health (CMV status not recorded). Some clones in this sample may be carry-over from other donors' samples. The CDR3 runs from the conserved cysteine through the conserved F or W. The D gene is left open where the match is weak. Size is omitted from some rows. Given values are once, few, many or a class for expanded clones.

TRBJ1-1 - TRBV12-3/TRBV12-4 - TGTGCCAGCACCTCGATTGGGGCGGAGGAAGCTTTCTTT CASTSIGAEEAFF
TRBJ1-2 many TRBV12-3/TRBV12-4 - TGTGCCAGCAGTCCCAGCCAATTGAATAACTATGGCTACACCTTC CASSPSQLNNYGYTF
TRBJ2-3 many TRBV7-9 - TGTGCCAGCGGCGGGCCAGATACGCAGTATTTT CASGGPDTQYF
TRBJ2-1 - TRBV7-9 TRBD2 TGTGCCAGCAGTTCCGGGACTAGCGGGGGAGGTGAGCAGTTCTTC CASSSGTSGGGEQFF
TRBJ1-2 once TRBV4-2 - TGTGCCAGCAGCCAAGGGGGCAGCTCCTTCTACACCTTC CASSQGGSSFYTF
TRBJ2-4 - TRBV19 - TGTGCCAGCAACGAGACCCCTATGGGAGGGGGACTAGCCAAAAACATTCAGTACTTC CASNETPMGGGLAKNIQYF
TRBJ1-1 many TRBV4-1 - TGCGCCAGCAGCCAGGAGAGGACAGCGTTCAACACTGAAGCTTTCTTT CASSQERTAFNTEAFF
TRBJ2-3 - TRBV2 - TGTGCCAGCAAAGGCTCTACGCAGTATTTT CASKGSTQYF
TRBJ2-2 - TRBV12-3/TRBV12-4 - TGTGCCAGCAGTTTTAGGGTTACCGGGGAGCTGTTTTTT CASSFRVTGELFF
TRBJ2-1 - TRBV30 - TGTGCCTGGAGGCATAGCGGCTCCTACAATGAGCAGTTCTTC CAWRHSGSYNEQFF
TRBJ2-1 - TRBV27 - TGTGCCAGCAGTTTTCGGACAGCGGTCTACAATGAGCAGTTCTTC CASSFRTAVYNEQFF
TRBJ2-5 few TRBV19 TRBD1 TGTGCCAGTAGGAAGGGGGCGTACCAGAGCCAAGAGACCCAGTACTTC CASRKGAYQSQETQYF
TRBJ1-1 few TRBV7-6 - TGTGCCAGCAGCTTAGAACAGGGACCTGAAGCTTTCTTT CASSLEQGPEAFF
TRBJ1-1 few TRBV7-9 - TGTGCCAGCACCATAGGAGACAGGGAAGCTTTCTTT CASTIGDREAFF
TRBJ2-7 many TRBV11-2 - TGTGCCAGCAGCTTTAACAGGTCCCCCGGCGAGCAGTACTTC CASSFNRSPGEQYF
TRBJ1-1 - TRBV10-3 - TGTGCCATCAGTGATGGGGAGGGCACTGAAGCTTTCTTT CAISDGEGTEAFF
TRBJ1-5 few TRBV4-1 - TGCGCCAGCAGCCAAGAAATGGGTCAGCCCCAGCATTTT CASSQEMGQPQHF
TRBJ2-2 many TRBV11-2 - TGTGCCAGCAGCCTACTAAGGGATGTGGCCGGGGAGCTGTTTTTT CASSLLRDVAGELFF
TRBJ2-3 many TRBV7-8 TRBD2 TGTGCCAGCAGCTTAAGGCTAGCGGGAGTGGCAGATACGCAGTATTTT CASSLRLAGVADTQYF
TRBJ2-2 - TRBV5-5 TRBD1 TGTGCCAGCAGCCCCCGGACAGGGAAGAACACCGGGGAGCTGTTTTTT CASSPRTGKNTGELFF
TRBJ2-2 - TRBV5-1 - TGCGCCAGCAGCTTGAACCATTTCCCCGGGGAGCTGTTTTTT CASSLNHFPGELFF
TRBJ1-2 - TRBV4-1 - TGCGCCAGCAGCCAAGAGTCCAGGGCCTTTGTCTACACCTTC CASSQESRAFVYTF
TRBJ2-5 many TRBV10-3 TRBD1 TGTGCCATCTCGCGACAGGGCAAGAACCAAGAGACCCAGTACTTC CAISRQGKNQETQYF
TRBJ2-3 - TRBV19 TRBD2 TGTGCCAGTAGTTTGCTAGCGGGCACAGATACGCAGTATTTT CASSLLAGTDTQYF
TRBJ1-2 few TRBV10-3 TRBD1 TGTGCCACCCTAGGTCAATCGGGACAGGCAAACTATGGCTACACCTTC CATLGQSGQANYGYTF
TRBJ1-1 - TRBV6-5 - TGTGCCAGCAGTGCAGGGGCTACTGAAGCTTTCTTT CASSAGATEAFF
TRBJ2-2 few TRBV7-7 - TGTGCTACAGCCCTTGGAACCGGGGAGCTGTTTTTT CATALGTGELFF
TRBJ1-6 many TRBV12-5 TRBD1 TGTGCTAGTGGTTCCGGACAGGGGGGGAAACCCCTCCACTTT CASGSGQGGKPLHF
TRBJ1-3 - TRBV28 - TGTGCCAGCAGGAGGCACACAAACTCTGGAAACACCATATATTTT CASRRHTNSGNTIYF